This T cell receptor beta chain was retrieved from a study of shared clonotypes between healthy human individuals. Study conclusions and caveats: Deeper or shallower sequencing was expected to change how clonotypes are shared among donors.

The germline gives CDR1 SEHNR, CDR2 FQNEAQ (reference sequence). The CDR3 is made up of 14 amino acids. V shed 5 bases and J shed 2 bases, with 10 bases lying between them. Only in-frame clones appear in the TCRdb table, and some are missing; sequencing was by immunoSEQ multiplex PCR. The sample records roughly 2.6 million clones, approximately 90% being singletons. Concerning this clone: Its antigen is as yet unknown. Other DNA sequences in this specimen translate into the identical CDR3.

This sequence was found in a man between 18 and 29 years old in good health. The chain uses TRBV7-9 and TRBJ2-1, with D tentatively TRBD2 (5 bases). Sequenced material: naive CD4+ T cells sorted from blood. Stated subset: CD45RA+ positively selected. DNA for the CDR3: TGTGCCAGCAGCCGAGACGGGACCTACAATGAGCAGTTCTTC. Translation: CASSRDGTYNEQFF.